Included here is one T cell receptor (beta chain) sequence, with context. Its target is unknown. The data are from a study of T-cell memory formation after mild COVID-19. General study points: Clones contracting over day 15 to 85 were CD4/CD8 balanced, with later expanders leaning CD4+. Pre-infection memory held some responding clones, suggesting pre-existing cross-reactive T cells responded.

The junction had 11 bases not matched to a gene; V was cut back by 5 bases and J by 7 bases. The germline gives CDR1 MNHEY, CDR2 SMNVEV (reference sequence). The CDR3 has 14 amino acids. One entry per CDR3 protein, called by TCRdb with MiXCR from the 5' RACE reads. Of approximately 260,000 distinct CDR3 sequences listed, under 20% are singletons. This receptor was identified in a man aged 18 to 30 who had mild COVID-19 (a few samples of this study predate the infection). Cell type and time point are not known. Sequenced sample: PBMCs or a T cell subset sorted from them (not recorded which). The chain has TRBV27 and TRBJ2-7; 7 nucleotides match TRBD1. CDR3 in amino acids: CASSALDRVGEQYF. CDR3 in DNA: TGTGCCAGCAGTGCCCTCGACAGGGTCGGAGAGCAGTACTTC.